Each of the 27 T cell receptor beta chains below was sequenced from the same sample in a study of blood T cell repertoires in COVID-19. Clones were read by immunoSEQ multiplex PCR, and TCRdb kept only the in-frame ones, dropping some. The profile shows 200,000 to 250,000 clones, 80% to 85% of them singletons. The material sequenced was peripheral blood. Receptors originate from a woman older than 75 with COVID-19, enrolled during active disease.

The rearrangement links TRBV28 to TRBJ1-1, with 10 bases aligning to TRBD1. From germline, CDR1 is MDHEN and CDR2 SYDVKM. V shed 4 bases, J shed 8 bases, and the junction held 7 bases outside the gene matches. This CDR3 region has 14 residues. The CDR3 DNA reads TGTGCCAGCAGTTCTAAGCCGGGACAGGGGGAAGCTTTCTTT. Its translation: CASSSKPGQGEAFF.

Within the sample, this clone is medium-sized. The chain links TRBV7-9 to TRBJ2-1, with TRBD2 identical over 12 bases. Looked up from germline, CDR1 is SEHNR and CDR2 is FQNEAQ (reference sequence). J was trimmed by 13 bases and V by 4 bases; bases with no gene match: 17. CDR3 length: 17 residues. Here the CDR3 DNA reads TGTGCCAGCAGCTCGCGTAGACTAGCGGGAGCGCACAATGTCCAGTTCTTC. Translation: CASSSRRLAGAHNVQFF.

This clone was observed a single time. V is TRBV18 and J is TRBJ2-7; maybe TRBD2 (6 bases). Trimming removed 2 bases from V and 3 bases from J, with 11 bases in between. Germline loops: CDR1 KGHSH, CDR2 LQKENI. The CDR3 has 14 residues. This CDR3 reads CASSPNTGDYEQYF. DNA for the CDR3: TGTGCCAGCTCACCAAATACGGGGGACTACGAGCAGTACTTC.

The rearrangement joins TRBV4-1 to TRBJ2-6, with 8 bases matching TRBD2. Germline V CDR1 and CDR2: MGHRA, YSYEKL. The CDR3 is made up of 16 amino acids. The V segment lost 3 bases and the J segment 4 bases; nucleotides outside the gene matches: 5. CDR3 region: CASSHGGGSGANVLTF. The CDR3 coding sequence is TGCGCCAGCAGCCACGGCGGGGGGTCCGGGGCCAACGTCCTGACTTTC.

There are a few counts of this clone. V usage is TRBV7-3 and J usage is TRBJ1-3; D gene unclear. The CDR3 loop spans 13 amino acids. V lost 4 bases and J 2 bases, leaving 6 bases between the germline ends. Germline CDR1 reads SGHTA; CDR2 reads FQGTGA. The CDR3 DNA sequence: TGTGCCAGCAGCTCCGGGACTGGAAACACCATATATTTT. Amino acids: CASSSGTGNTIYF. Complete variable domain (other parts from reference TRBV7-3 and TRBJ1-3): GAGVSQTPSNKVTEKGKYVELRCDPISGHTALYWYRQSLGQGPEFLIYFQGTGAADDSGLPNDRFFAVRPEGSVSTLKIQRTERGDSAVYLCASSSGTGNTIYFGEGSWLTVV.

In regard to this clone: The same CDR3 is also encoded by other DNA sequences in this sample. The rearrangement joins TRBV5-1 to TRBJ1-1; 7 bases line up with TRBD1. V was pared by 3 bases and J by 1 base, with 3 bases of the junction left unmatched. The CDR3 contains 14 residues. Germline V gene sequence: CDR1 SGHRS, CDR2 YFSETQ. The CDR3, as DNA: TGCGCCAGCAGCTCGGGACAGCCGAACACTGAAGCTTTCTTT. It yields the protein CASSSGQPNTEAFF. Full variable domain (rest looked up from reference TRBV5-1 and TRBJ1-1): KAGVTQTPRYLIKTRGQQVTLSCSPISGHRSVSWYQQTPGQGLQFLFEYFSETQRNKGNFPGRFSGRQFSNSRSEMNVSTLELGDSALYLCASSSGQPNTEAFFGQGTRLTVV.

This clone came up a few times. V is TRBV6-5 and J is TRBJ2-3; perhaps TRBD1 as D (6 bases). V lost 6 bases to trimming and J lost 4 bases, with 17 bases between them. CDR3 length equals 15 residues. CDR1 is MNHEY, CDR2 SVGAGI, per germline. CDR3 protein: CASRGWGLGADTQYF. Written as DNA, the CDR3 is TGTGCCAGCAGGGGGTGGGGGCTTGGGGCAGATACGCAGTATTTT.

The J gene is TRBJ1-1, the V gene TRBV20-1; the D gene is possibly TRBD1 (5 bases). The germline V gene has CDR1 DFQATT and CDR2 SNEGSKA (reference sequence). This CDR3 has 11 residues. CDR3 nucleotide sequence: TGCAGGGGGATCCAGGGCACTGAAGCTTTCTTT. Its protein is CRGIQGTEAFF.

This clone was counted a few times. CDR3 sequence: CASSMLGAGPQNIQYF. The CDR3 coding sequence is TGTGCCAGTAGTATGCTTGGAGCGGGACCGCAAAACATTCAGTACTTC. The chain has TRBV19 and TRBJ2-4, with 7 nucleotides matching TRBD2. CDR3 size: 16 residues. Germline V lookup: CDR1 LNHDA, CDR2 SQIVND (reference sequence). Trimming removed 3 bases from V and 5 bases from J; junction bases left unmatched: 10.

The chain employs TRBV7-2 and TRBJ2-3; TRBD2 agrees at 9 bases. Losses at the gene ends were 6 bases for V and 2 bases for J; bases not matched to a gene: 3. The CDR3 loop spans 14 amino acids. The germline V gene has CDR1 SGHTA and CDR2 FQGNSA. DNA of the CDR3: TGTGCCAGCAGAGGACTAGCGAACACAGATACGCAGTATTTT. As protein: CASRGLANTDTQYF.

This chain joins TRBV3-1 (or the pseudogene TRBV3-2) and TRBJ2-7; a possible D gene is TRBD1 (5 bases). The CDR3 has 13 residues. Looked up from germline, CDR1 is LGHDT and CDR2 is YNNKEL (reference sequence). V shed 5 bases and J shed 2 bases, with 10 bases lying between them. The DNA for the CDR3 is TGTGCCAGCAGCGTGGACATTGCCTACGAGCAGTACTTC. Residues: CASSVDIAYEQYF.

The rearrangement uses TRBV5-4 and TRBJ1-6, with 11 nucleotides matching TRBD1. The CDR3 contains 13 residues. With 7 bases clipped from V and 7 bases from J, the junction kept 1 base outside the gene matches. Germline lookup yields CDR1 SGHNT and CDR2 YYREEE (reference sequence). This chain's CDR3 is CASGTGGNSPLHF. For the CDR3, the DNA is TGTGCCAGCGGGACAGGGGGGAATTCACCCCTCCACTTT.

The DNA for the CDR3 is TGTGCCAGCAGCTTAGGACAGCCGTACCAAGAGACCCAGTACTTC. As protein: CASSLGQPYQETQYF. This rearrangement joins TRBV7-9 to TRBJ2-5, with a possible D match to TRBD1 (5 bases). V dropped 1 base and J dropped 0 bases, with 9 bases sitting between them. Germline-derived CDR1 and CDR2 are SEHNR and FQNEAQ (reference sequence). The CDR3 is made up of 15 amino acids. The full variable domain, its missing parts supplied by reference TRBV7-9 and TRBJ2-5, is DTGVSQNPRHKITKRGQNVTFRCDPISEHNRLYWYRQTLGQGPEFLTYFQNEAQLEKSRLLSDRFSAERPKGSFSTLEIQRTEQGDSAMYLCASSLGQPYQETQYFGPGTRLLVL.

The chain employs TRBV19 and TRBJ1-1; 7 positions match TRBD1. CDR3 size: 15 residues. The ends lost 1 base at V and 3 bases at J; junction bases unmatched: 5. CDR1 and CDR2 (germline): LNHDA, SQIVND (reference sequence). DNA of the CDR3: TGTGCCAGTAGTATAGCCCGGAGGGGGCACACTGAAGCTTTCTTT. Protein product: CASSIARRGHTEAFF.

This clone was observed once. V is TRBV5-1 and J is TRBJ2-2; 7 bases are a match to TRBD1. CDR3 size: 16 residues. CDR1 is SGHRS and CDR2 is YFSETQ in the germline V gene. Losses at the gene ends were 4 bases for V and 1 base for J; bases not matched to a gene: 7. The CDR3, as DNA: TGCGCCAGCAGCGCAGGGGGAAGATTGAACACCGGGGAGCTGTTTTTT. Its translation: CASSAGGRLNTGELFF.

The CDR3 is CASSYSIAGGRYNEQFF. The CDR3 DNA is TGTGCCAGCAGTTACTCGATAGCGGGGGGACGATACAATGAGCAGTTCTTC. The J gene is TRBJ2-1, the V gene TRBV6-2 or TRBV6-3, with TRBD2 identical over 10 bases. Losses at the gene ends were 0 bases for V and 4 bases for J; bases not matched to a gene: 6. The CDR3 totals 17 residues. CDR1 is MNHEY and CDR2 is SVGEGT in the germline V gene.

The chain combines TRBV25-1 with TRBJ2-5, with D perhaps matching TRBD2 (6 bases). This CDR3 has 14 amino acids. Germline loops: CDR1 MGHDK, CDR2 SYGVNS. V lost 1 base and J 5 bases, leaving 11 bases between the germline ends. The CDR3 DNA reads TGTGCCAGCAGTGAATTGGGGGGTTTGGAGACCCAGTACTTC. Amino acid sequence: CASSELGGLETQYF.

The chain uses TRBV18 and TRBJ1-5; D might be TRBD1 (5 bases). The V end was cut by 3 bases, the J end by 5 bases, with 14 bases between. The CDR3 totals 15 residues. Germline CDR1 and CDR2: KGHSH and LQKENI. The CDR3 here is CASSPRDSGDQPQHF. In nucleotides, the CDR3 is TGTGCCAGCTCACCCCGGGACTCGGGAGATCAGCCCCAGCATTTT.

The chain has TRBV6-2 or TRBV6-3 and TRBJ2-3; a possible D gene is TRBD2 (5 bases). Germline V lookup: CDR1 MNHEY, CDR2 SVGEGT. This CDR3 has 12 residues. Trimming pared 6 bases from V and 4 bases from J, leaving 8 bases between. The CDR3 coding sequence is TGTGCCAGCAGCCAGAGGGCAGATACGCAGTATTTT. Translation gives CASSQRADTQYF.

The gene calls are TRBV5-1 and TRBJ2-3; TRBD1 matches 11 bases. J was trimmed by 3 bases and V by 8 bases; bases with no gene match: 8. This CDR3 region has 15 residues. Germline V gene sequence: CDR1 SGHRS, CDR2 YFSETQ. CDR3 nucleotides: TGCGCCAGTTCAAATGGACAGGGGGCAACAGATACGCAGTATTTT. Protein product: CASSNGQGATDTQYF.

The CDR3 loop is CATRRGTGERQPQHF. The CDR3 nucleotides read TGTGCCACCCGAAGGGGGACAGGGGAACGACAGCCCCAGCATTTT. The chain couples TRBV6-5 to TRBJ1-5, with 10 bases identical to TRBD1. The CDR3 totals 15 residues. Germline trimming cut 10 bases from V and 7 bases from J; bases unmatched to any gene: 13. Germline CDR1 is MNHEY and CDR2 is SVGAGI.

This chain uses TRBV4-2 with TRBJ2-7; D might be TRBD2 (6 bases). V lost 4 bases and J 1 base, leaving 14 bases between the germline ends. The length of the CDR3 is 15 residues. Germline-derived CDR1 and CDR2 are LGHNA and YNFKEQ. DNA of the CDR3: TGTGCCAGCAGCCGGGGACTGGGACCGTCCTACGAGCAGTACTTC. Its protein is CASSRGLGPSYEQYF.

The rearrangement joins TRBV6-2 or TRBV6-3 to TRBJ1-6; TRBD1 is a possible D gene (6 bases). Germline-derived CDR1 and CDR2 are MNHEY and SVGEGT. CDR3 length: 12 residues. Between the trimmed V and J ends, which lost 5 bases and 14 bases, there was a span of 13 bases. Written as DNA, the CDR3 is TGTGCCAGCAGTCTTGGGACACGGACCCTCCACTTT. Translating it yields CASSLGTRTLHF.

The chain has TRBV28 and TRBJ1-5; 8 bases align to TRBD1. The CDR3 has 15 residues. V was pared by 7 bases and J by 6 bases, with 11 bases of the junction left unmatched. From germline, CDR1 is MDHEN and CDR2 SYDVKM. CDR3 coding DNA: TGTGCCAGCACTCCAACGGACAGGGCGGCTCAGCCCCAGCATTTT. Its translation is CASTPTDRAAQPQHF.

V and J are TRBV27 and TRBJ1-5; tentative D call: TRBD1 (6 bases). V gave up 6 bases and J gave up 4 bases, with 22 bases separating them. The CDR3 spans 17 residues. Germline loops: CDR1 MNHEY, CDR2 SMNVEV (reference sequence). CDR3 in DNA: TGTGCCAGCAGAGGTGGGTCAGGTAGGGGGTTTAATCAGCCCCAGCATTTT. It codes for CASRGGSGRGFNQPQHF.

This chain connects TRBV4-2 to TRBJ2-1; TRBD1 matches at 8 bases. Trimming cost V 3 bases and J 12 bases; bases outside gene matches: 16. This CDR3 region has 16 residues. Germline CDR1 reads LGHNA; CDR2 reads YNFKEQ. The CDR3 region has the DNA TGTGCCAGCAGCCAGGGGTCGAGACAGGGGATCCGAGGGCAGTTCTTC. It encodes CASSQGSRQGIRGQFF.

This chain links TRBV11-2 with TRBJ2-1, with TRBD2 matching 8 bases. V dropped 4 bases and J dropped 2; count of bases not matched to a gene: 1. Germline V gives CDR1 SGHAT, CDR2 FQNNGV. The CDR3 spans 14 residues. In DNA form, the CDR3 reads TGTGCCAGCAGCTACGGGGGGGCCTACAATGAGCAGTTCTTC. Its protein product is CASSYGGAYNEQFF. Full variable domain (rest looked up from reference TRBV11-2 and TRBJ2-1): EAGVAQSPRYKIIEKRQSVAFWCNPISGHATLYWYQQILGQGPKLLIQFQNNGVVDDSQLPKDRFSAERLKGVDSTLKIQPAKLEDSAVYLCASSYGGAYNEQFFGPGTRLTVL.